This TCR beta chain derives from a study of STAT5B mutations in CD4+ large granular lymphocyte leukemia. Overall study findings and caveats: TRBV06-family usage was enriched in top patient clones (8/27) versus controls (2/35).

Comments on this clone: As yet, its antigen is unknown.

The authors' processing: The detection floor for productive clonotype frequency was 2.59 x 10-5. Sequencing was performed with immunoSEQ multiplex PCR; in TCRdb, only in-frame clones are kept and a portion is missing. V, J and clone size reflect that table, while D and trimming were determined from the DNA. The sample contains around 30,000 clones, about 74% of which appear only once. Germline V gene sequence: CDR1 SGHNT, CDR2 YYREEE (reference sequence). The germline V and J ends were trimmed by 1 base and 3 bases, with 14 bases remaining between them. The CDR3 is 16 amino acids. Control samples were healthy donors' buffy coats.

The V and J genes are TRBV5-4 and TRBJ2-1; D might be TRBD2 (6 bases). This sequence originates from a human donor in good health. Sequencing was done on a sample of CD4+ T cells from blood buffy coats. CDR3 nucleotides: TGTGCCAGCAGCTTGTATTCGGGAGAGCGCTACAATGAGCAGTTCTTC. Translated, it gives CASSLYSGERYNEQFF. The full variable domain, in which reference TRBV5-4 and TRBJ2-1 provide the parts outside the CDR3, is ETGVTQSPTHLIKTRGQQVTLRCSSQSGHNTVSWYQQALGQGPQFIFQYYREEENGRGNFPPRFSGLQFPNYSSELNVNALELDDSALYLCASSLYSGERYNEQFFGPGTRLTVL.